A single T cell receptor beta chain is shown here with its context. The germline gives CDR1 SGDLS, CDR2 YYNGEE. This CDR3 spans 16 amino acids. Trimming shortened V by 1 base and J by 5 bases, and 19 bases separated the two germline ends. Patients chosen for sequencing had CD8+CD57+ cells that had expanded, as shown by flow cytometry. Each patient carried a diagnosis of severe acquired aplastic anemia. This record comes from a study of CD8+CD57+ T cells in acquired aplastic anemia. Overall study context: Across the sorted CD4+ and CD8+ cells, DNA amounts averaged roughly 3 ug.

Both TCR beta VDJ combination and CDR3 sequence profiling were carried out. Genomic DNA was the template for this profiling. TCRdb reprocessed the reads via MiXCR and lists one record per CDR3 protein. The table includes some 200,000 distinct CDR3 sequences, 40% to 55% detected once. This chain joins TRBV9 and TRBJ2-7; D gene ambiguous. Sequencing was carried out using sorted CD4+, CD8+, or CD8+CD57+ T cells (not recorded which) from PBMCs. The receptor's source is a human donor with aplastic anemia. CDR3 nucleotide sequence: TGTGCCAGCAGCGTAAGAGGTCAACCCACTCTAGACGAGCAGTACTTC. Translation gives CASSVRGQPTLDEQYF.